The T cell receptor beta chain described here comes from a study of T cells in women clearing cervical HPV infection. The study, taken as a whole, reports: Controls had more TRBV6-7 (0.16%) than cases (0.11%).

Genomic DNA, averaging about 1,200 ng per sample, yielded TCR beta CDR3 via immunoSEQ. Method: immunoSEQ multiplex PCR; TCRdb's copy keeps in-frame clones and lacks some. Its table records about 40,000 clones. On this clone: No antigen is known for it. The read gets to within 3 residues of the CDR3 end, and the germline J gene fills in the rest.

The trim removed 4 bases at V and 4 bases at J, leaving 6 bases unmatched. This CDR3 has 14 amino acids. Germline CDR1 and CDR2: SNHLY and FYNNEI. The V call is TRBV2, the J call TRBJ2-5; 7 bases agree with TRBD2. Sequencing input: blood buffy coat. The receptor comes from a woman between 18 and 75 years old with a cervical HPV16 infection that either progressed to CIN3+ or cleared (not recorded which). The CDR3: CASSGLALGETQYF. The covered CDR3 bases are TGTGCCAGCAGTGGACTAGCATTGGGAGAGACC.